The 22 T cell receptor beta chains below were found in one sample sequenced in a study of shared clonotypes between healthy human individuals. Assay: immunoSEQ multiplex PCR; the TCRdb copy retains only in-frame clones and omits some. The data hold 400,000 or so clones, with around 96% observed a single time. The sample taken for sequencing was memory CD8+ T cells sorted from blood. Indicated subset: CD45RO+ cells pooled with CCR7-negative TemRA cells. These receptors came from a man in his thirties or forties in good health.

Turning to this clone: Germline is not matched at one junction end, which may reflect a read error. The chain links TRBV5-1 to TRBJ2-1, with TRBD2 matching 8 bases. In germline, CDR1 is SGHRS, CDR2 YFSETQ. CDR3 length: 16 amino acids. The CDR3 DNA sequence: TGCGCCAGCAGCTCAACTAGCGGCAGCTCCTACAATGGGCAGTTCTTC. Its translation is CASSSTSGSSYNGQFF.

V and J are TRBV23-1 and TRBJ2-5; tentative D call: TRBD2 (5 bases). TRBV23-1 belongs to the ORF category, with a function that is uncertain. The CDR3 consists of 14 residues. Trimming took off 1 base at V and 2 bases at J, with 8 bases between the two ends. In DNA, the CDR3 is TGCGCCAGCAGTCAATTGACGGGGCAAGAGACCCAGTACTTC. Amino acid sequence: CASSQLTGQETQYF.

In nucleotides, the CDR3 is TGTGCCAGCAGTCGGGACTTATACAATGAGCAGTTCTTC. Translation: CASSRDLYNEQFF. The chain recombines TRBV27 with TRBJ2-1; D may be TRBD2 (6 bases). Per the germline V gene, CDR1 is MNHEY and CDR2 is SMNVEV (reference sequence). The CDR3 has 13 amino acids. Trimming pared 5 bases from V and 4 bases from J, leaving 9 bases between.

The chain links TRBV11-2 to TRBJ1-2; D possibly corresponds to TRBD1 (6 bases). The CDR3 extends over 15 amino acids. Germline assignment: CDR1 SGHAT and CDR2 FQNNGV. Trimming removed 0 bases at V and 2 bases at J, with 10 bases between. The CDR3, as DNA: TGTGCCAGCAGCTTAGACCTGGGGGCGAACTATGGCTACACCTTC. Translated: CASSLDLGANYGYTF.

The CDR3 here is CASSLVEGSRVTQYF. CDR3 DNA: TGCGCCAGCAGCTTGGTTGAGGGTTCGAGAGTAACCCAGTACTTC. V gene TRBV5-1 combines with J gene TRBJ2-5, with a tentative D call TRBD2 (5 bases). With 0 bases removed from V and 8 bases from J, the gap between germline ends came to 17 bases. Germline CDR1 reads SGHRS; CDR2 reads YFSETQ. The CDR3 spans 15 residues.

The genes are TRBV7-9 and TRBJ1-2; weak D call: TRBD1 (5 bases). The CDR3 sequence is 14 residues long. The germline gives CDR1 SEHNR, CDR2 FQNEAQ (reference sequence). Between the trimmed V and J ends, which lost 1 base and 4 bases, there was a span of 10 bases. CDR3: CASSLVGAGYGYTF. As DNA, the CDR3 is TGTGCCAGCAGCTTAGTTGGGGCCGGCTATGGCTACACCTTC. The entire variable domain, with the rest obtained from reference TRBV7-9 and TRBJ1-2, is as follows: DTGVSQNPRHKITKRGQNVTFRCDPISEHNRLYWYRQTLGQGPEFLTYFQNEAQLEKSRLLSDRFSAERPKGSFSTLEIQRTEQGDSAMYLCASSLVGAGYGYTFGSGTRLTVV.

The rearrangement joins TRBV10-2 to TRBJ2-7; 7 positions agree with TRBD2. This CDR3 is built from 15 residues. The J segment lost 3 bases and the V segment lost 0 bases, leaving 5 bases of the junction unmatched. Germline V gives CDR1 WSHSY, CDR2 SAAADI. Written as DNA, the CDR3 is TGCGCCAGCAGTGAGTCCGGGGGGAGATTCTACGAGCAGTACTTC. Encoded protein: CASSESGGRFYEQYF.

The chain is built from TRBV5-1 and TRBJ2-7; 11 nucleotides match TRBD2. Germline lookup yields CDR1 SGHRS and CDR2 YFSETQ. V lost 4 bases and J lost 3; bases outside the gene matches: 3. There are 14 residues in the CDR3. The DNA of the CDR3 is TGCGCCAGCAGCCTCGGGACTAGCGGCTACGAGCAGTACTTC. It yields the protein CASSLGTSGYEQYF.

The rearrangement joins TRBV9 to TRBJ2-2; 9 nucleotides line up with TRBD2. Germline CDR1 SGDLS, CDR2 YYNGEE. The CDR3 runs 15 residues. The V segment lost 0 bases and the J segment 8 bases; nucleotides outside the gene matches: 5. The CDR3 nucleotides read TGTGCCAGCAGCGTAGGGCTAGCGGGAAGAGGGGAGCTGTTTTTT. Encoded protein: CASSVGLAGRGELFF.

The chain couples TRBV29-1 to TRBJ2-5; 11 nucleotides line up with TRBD2. The CDR3 consists of 17 residues. V lost 4 bases, J lost 5 bases, and 15 bases stayed unmatched. Germline V lookup: CDR1 SQVTM, CDR2 ANQGSEA. The CDR3 here is CSVVSHLLAGDGETQYF. CDR3 coding DNA: TGCAGCGTTGTTTCCCATTTACTAGCGGGAGATGGGGAGACCCAGTACTTC.

This chain links TRBV5-1 with TRBJ2-3, with TRBD2 identical over 7 bases. This CDR3 comprises 15 residues. Germline assignment: CDR1 SGHRS and CDR2 YFSETQ. V was pared by 3 bases and J by 0 bases, with 4 bases of the junction left unmatched. The CDR3 loop reads CASSWLAASTDTQYF. The CDR3 DNA follows: TGCGCCAGCAGCTGGCTAGCGGCTAGCACAGATACGCAGTATTTT.

The chain is built from TRBV5-4 and TRBJ2-1, with 13 bases aligning to TRBD2. Germline assignment: CDR1 SGHNT and CDR2 YYREEE (reference sequence). Germline trimming cut 3 bases from V and 7 bases from J; bases unmatched to any gene: 7. The CDR3 has 16 amino acids. The CDR3 nucleotides are TGTGCCAGCAGCTGGACTAGCGGGAGTAAGGGGAATGAGCAGTTCTTC. As protein: CASSWTSGSKGNEQFF.

The J gene is TRBJ2-3, the V gene TRBV27; TRBD2 agrees at 9 bases. Germline trimming cut 5 bases from V and 4 bases from J; bases unmatched to any gene: 7. Per the germline V gene, CDR1 is MNHEY and CDR2 is SMNVEV (reference sequence). The CDR3 is made up of 15 amino acids. The chain's CDR3 is CASSLLSGSADTQYF. The CDR3 DNA reads as TGTGCCAGCAGTCTCCTTAGCGGGAGTGCAGATACGCAGTATTTT.

The chain links TRBV30 to TRBJ2-7, with TRBD1 matching 7 bases. V lost 5 bases and J lost 6; bases outside the gene matches: 4. The CDR3 totals 11 residues. Germline V CDR1 and CDR2: GTSNPN, SVGIG (reference sequence). The CDR3 spells CAWLTGREQYF. In nucleotides, the CDR3 is TGTGCCTGGCTGACAGGGCGCGAGCAGTACTTC. The variable domain in full, completed from reference TRBV30 and TRBJ2-7, reads SQTIHQWPATLVQPVGSPLSLECTVEGTSNPNLYWYRQAAGRGLQLLFYSVGIGQISSEVPQNLSASRPQDRQFILSSKKLLLSDSGFYLCAWLTGREQYFGPGTRLTVT.

The rearrangement joins TRBV28 to TRBJ1-5; D gene uncertain. The CDR3 is 12 amino acids. Germline-derived CDR1 and CDR2 are MDHEN and SYDVKM. V was trimmed by 6 bases and J by 6 bases, leaving 9 bases between them. DNA of the CDR3: TGTGCCAGCAGGGCAGGATTTCAGCCCCAGCATTTT. Translating it yields CASRAGFQPQHF.

This chain uses TRBV10-3 with TRBJ2-7; D perhaps matches TRBD1 (6 bases). Germline CDR1 ENHRY, CDR2 SYGVKD. This CDR3 has 12 amino acids. V was clipped by 4 bases and J by 6 bases, with 10 bases between them. The CDR3 nucleotides are TGTGCCATCAGTGGCGACAGGTTCGAGCAGTACTTC. Translating it yields CAISGDRFEQYF.

The V call is TRBV25-1, the J call TRBJ2-1; no reliable D call. V was shortened by 5 bases and J by 9 bases, with 14 bases between the two germline ends. The CDR3 contains 13 residues. From germline, CDR1 is MGHDK and CDR2 SYGVNS. The CDR3 nucleotides are TGTGCCAGCAGTTCCCTCGCGTGGGGTGAGCAGTTCTTC. Amino acids: CASSSLAWGEQFF.

The chain recombines TRBV2 with TRBJ2-7; possible D gene TRBD2, 5 bases. This CDR3 spans 12 amino acids. The V gene lost 6 bases and the J gene lost 7 bases, with 13 bases spanning the gap. Germline V gene sequence: CDR1 SNHLY, CDR2 FYNNEI. CDR3 region: CASREHGLEQYF. The DNA for the CDR3 is TGTGCCAGCAGGGAACATGGACTGGAGCAGTACTTC.

This clone occurred once. The V gene is TRBV20-1, the J gene TRBJ1-2; 8 bases are shared with TRBD1. Trimming took 6 bases from V and 4 from J; bases not matched to a gene: 1. Germline V gives CDR1 DFQATT, CDR2 SNEGSKA (reference sequence). The CDR3 covers 11 residues. The CDR3 coding sequence is TGCAGTGCCGGGACAGGCTATGGCTACACCTTC. Amino acid sequence: CSAGTGYGYTF.

The chain couples TRBV5-1 to TRBJ2-3; TRBD1 matches at 9 bases. This CDR3 contains 14 residues. V dropped 4 bases and J dropped 5; count of bases not matched to a gene: 5. Germline CDR1 SGHRS, CDR2 YFSETQ. In DNA form, the CDR3 reads TGCGCCAGCAGCCGGACAGGGGCCGGAGATACGCAGTATTTT. Protein sequence: CASSRTGAGDTQYF.

The rearrangement uses TRBV19 and TRBJ2-3; D might be TRBD1 (6 bases). The ends were cut back, 9 bases at V and 4 bases at J, with 17 bases in the middle. The CDR3 covers 14 residues. From germline, CDR1 is LNHDA and CDR2 SQIVND (reference sequence). The CDR3 DNA is TGTGCCAGCGCCGACAGGCCACTGCCAGATACGCAGTATTTT. Its protein is CASADRPLPDTQYF.

The chain has TRBV2 and TRBJ2-5; 7 bases align to TRBD2. Germline trimming cut 7 bases from V and 7 bases from J; bases unmatched to any gene: 12. The CDR3 is 14 residues long. The V gene's germline CDR1 is SNHLY and CDR2 FYNNEI. The CDR3 sequence: CASIRRLAIATQYF. The DNA for the CDR3 is TGTGCCAGCATTCGCAGACTAGCTATTGCGACCCAGTACTTC.